This T cell receptor (beta chain) emerged from a study of T cells in Graves' hyperthyroidism and ophthalmopathy. Study observations and caveats: Blood samples included most of the expanded thyroid clonotypes exceeding 0.001. Ophthalmopathy got predicted by the model a median around six months before its onset.

The TCR beta CDR3 regions underwent amplification using RNA transcripts as the source. The HTBI primer set served for first-round RT-PCR of the TCR CDR3. TCRdb redid the calling of the multiplex PCR reads with MiXCR, one entry per CDR3 protein. The table has 500,000 to 750,000 distinct CDR3 sequences, approximately 14% seen once. Trimming took 1 base from V and 4 from J; bases not matched to a gene: 7. Germline V gives CDR1 SNHLY, CDR2 FYNNEI. The CDR3 is made up of 17 amino acids. This clonotype came up many times. Its antigen is not known. This TCR derives from a woman in her twenties or thirties with Graves' hyperthyroidism. Source material: blood. The rearrangement links TRBV2 to TRBJ2-1; 10 bases map to TRBD2. Here the CDR3 DNA reads TGTGCCAGCAGTGAAGGGAGACTAGCGGGTTATTACAATGAGCAGTTCTTC. Protein: CASSEGRLAGYYNEQFF.